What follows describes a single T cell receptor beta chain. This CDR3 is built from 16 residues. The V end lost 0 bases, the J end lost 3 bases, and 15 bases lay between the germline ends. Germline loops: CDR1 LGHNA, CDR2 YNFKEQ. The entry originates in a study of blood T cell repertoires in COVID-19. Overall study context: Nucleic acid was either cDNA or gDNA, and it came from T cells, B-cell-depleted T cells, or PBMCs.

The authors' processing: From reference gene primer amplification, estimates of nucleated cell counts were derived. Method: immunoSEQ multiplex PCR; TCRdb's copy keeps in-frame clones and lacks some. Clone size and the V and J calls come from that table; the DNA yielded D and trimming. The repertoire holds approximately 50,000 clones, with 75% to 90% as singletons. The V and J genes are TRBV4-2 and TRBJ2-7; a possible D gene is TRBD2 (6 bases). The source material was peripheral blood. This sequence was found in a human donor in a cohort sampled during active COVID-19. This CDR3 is CASSQEPGLGGYEQYF. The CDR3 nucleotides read TGTGCCAGCAGCCAAGAGCCGGGACTTGGGGGCTACGAGCAGTACTTC.